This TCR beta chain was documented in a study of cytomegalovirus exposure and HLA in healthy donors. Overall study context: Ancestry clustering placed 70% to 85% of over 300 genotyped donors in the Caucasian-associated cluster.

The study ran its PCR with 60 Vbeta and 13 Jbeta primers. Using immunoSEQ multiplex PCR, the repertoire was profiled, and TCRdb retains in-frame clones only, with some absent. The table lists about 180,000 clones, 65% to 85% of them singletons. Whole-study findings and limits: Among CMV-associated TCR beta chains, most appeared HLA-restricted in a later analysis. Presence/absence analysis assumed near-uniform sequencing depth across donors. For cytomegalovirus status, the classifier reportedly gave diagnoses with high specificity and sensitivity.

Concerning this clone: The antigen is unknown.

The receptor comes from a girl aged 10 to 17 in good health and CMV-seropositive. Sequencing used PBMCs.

For the CDR3, the DNA is TGTGCCAGCAGCCAAGAAACAGGACTAGCGGGAGGCAAAAACATTCAGTACTTC. Residues: CASSQETGLAGGKNIQYF. The chain carries TRBV4-2 and TRBJ2-4, with 14 positions matching TRBD2. Trimming cost V 0 bases and J 3 bases; bases outside gene matches: 4. CDR1 is LGHNA, CDR2 YNFKEQ, per germline. The CDR3 is 18 amino acids.